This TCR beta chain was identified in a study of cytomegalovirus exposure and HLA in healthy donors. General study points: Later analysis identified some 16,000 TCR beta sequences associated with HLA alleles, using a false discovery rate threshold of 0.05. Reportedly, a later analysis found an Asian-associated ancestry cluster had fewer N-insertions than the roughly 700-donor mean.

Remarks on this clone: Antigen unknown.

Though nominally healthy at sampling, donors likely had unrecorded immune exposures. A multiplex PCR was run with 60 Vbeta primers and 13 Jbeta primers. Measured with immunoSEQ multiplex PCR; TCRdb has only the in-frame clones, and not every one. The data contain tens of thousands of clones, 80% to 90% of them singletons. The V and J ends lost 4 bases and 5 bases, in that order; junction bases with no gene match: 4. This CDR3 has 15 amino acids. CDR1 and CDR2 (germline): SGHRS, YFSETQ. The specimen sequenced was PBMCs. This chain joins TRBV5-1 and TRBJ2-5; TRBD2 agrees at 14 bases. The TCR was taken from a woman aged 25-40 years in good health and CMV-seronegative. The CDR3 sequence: CASSQTSGGAETQYF. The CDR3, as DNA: TGCGCCAGCAGCCAGACTAGCGGGGGGGCGGAGACCCAGTACTTC. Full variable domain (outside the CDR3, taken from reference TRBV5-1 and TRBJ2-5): KAGVTQTPRYLIKTRGQQVTLSCSPISGHRSVSWYQQTPGQGLQFLFEYFSETQRNKGNFPGRFSGRQFSNSRSEMNVSTLELGDSALYLCASSQTSGGAETQYFGPGTRLLVL.